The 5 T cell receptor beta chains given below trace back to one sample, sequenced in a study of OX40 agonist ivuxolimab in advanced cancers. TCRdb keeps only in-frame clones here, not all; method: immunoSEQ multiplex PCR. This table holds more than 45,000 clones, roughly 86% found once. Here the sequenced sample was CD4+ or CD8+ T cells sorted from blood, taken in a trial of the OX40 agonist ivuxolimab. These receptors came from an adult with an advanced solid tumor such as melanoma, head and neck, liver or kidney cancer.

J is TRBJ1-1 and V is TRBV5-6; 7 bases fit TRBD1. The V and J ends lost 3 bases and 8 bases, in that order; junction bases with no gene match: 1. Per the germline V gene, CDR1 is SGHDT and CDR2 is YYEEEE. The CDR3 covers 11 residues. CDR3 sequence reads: CASSSGQEAFF. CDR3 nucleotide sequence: TGTGCCAGCAGCTCGGGACAGGAAGCTTTCTTT.

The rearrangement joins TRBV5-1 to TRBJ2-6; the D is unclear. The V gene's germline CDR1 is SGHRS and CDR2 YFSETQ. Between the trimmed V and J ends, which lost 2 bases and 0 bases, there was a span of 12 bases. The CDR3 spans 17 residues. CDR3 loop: CASSLQSWRSGANVLTF. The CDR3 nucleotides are TGCGCCAGCAGCTTACAGTCTTGGCGCTCTGGGGCCAACGTCCTGACTTTC. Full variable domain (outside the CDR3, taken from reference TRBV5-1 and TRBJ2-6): KAGVTQTPRYLIKTRGQQVTLSCSPISGHRSVSWYQQTPGQGLQFLFEYFSETQRNKGNFPGRFSGRQFSNSRSEMNVSTLELGDSALYLCASSLQSWRSGANVLTFGAGSRLTVL.

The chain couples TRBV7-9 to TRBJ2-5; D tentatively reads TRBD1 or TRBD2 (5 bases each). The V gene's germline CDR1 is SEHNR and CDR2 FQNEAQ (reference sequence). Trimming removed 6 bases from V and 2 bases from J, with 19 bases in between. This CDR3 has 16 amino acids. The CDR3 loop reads CASSNGLAWGQETQYF. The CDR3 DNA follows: TGTGCCAGCAGTAATGGTTTGGCTTGGGGGCAAGAGACCCAGTACTTC.

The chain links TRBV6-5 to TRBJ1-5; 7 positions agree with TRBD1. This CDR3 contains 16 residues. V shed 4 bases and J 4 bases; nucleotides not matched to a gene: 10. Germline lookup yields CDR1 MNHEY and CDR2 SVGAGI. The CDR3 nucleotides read TGTGCCAGCAGTTCGAAGAGACAGGGTCCTAATCAGCCCCAGCATTTT. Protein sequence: CASSSKRQGPNQPQHF.

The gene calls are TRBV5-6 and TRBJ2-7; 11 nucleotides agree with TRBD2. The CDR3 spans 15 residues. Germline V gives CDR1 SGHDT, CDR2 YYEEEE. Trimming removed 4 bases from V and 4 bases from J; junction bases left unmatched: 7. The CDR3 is CASSRTSGSFYEQYF. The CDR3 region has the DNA TGTGCCAGCAGCCGAACTAGCGGGAGTTTTTACGAGCAGTACTTC.